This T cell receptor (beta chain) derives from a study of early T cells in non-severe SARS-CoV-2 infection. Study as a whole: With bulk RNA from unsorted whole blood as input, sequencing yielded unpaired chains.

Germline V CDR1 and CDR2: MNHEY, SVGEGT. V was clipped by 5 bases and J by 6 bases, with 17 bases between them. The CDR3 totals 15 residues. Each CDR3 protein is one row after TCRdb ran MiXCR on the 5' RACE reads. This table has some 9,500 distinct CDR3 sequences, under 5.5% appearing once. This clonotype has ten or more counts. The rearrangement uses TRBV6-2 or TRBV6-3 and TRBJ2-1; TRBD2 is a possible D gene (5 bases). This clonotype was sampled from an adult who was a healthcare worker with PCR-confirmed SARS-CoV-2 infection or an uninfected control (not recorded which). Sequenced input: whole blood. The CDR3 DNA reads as TGTGCCAGCAGTCCCCCGGGGTCGCTGGTCAATGAGCAGTTCTTC. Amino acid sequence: CASSPPGSLVNEQFF.